Listed below are T cell receptor beta chains from one sample, sequenced in a study of cytomegalovirus exposure and HLA in healthy donors. Here immunoSEQ multiplex PCR was the method, and the copy in TCRdb shows in-frame clones only, minus some. The sample carries approximately 220,000 clones, less than 85% recorded once. Source material: PBMCs. Every receptor here comes from a man aged 18 to 29 in good health and CMV-seronegative. The CDR3 runs from the conserved cysteine through the conserved F or W.

V	J	CDR3
TRBV21-1	TRBJ1-1	CASSKRRGPDGTEAFF
TRBV9	TRBJ2-2	CASSVFETSGSLGELFF
TRBV7-6	TRBJ2-6	CASSLETGPSGANVLTF
TRBV14	TRBJ2-6	CASSQRTGGSSGANVLTF
TRBV5-1	TRBJ2-7	CASSLELAGVSEQYF
TRBV4-1	TRBJ2-1	CASSPLVSSAHNEQFF
TRBV13	TRBJ1-2	CASSSGGDRGEYGYTF
TRBV7-9	TRBJ2-5	CATTVRGRETQYF
TRBV7-9	TRBJ2-3	CASSLVAGVDTDTQYF
TRBV25-1	TRBJ2-2	CASSDTNTGELFF
TRBV7-8	TRBJ2-1	CASSSPGGTVYNEQFF
TRBV19	TRBJ1-5	CASSSSGNQPQHF
TRBV20-1	TRBJ1-2	CSARRAYGYTF
TRBV7-8	TRBJ1-6	CASSRDRSSSPLHF
TRBV5-4	TRBJ2-7	CASSFSLAGASSSYEQYF
TRBV5-4	TRBJ2-1	CASSPGTGRSYNEQFF
TRBV4-2	TRBJ2-1	CASSLEPRGYNEQFF
TRBV4-1	TRBJ2-1	CASSHLAESSYNEQFF
TRBV4-1	TRBJ2-1	CASSPSPIFLARNEQFF
TRBV5-1	TRBJ2-5	CASSGGQAVETQYF
TRBV15	TRBJ1-6	CATSRSNGLYNSPLHF
TRBV9	TRBJ2-3	CASSGLADTDTQYF
TRBV27	TRBJ2-7	CASSLNPGGSYEQYF
TRBV9	TRBJ1-1	CASSPVGENTEAFF
TRBV2	TRBJ2-7	CASNLGGALGEQYF
TRBV30	TRBJ2-5	CACTRGSAETQYF
TRBV19	TRBJ2-1	CASRTGTSGYYNEQFF
TRBV30	TRBJ2-5	CAQRPIFEYQETQYF
TRBV5-4	TRBJ1-2	CASSLGHGGYTF
TRBV2	TRBJ2-3	CASRVTSGSDTQYF
TRBV2	TRBJ1-1	CASSGNRGRTEAFF
TRBV19	TRBJ2-1	CASSGGSGRYNEQFF
TRBV5-1	TRBJ2-1	CASSPRTGNGNEQFF